The 5 T cell receptor beta chains below all came from one sample that was sequenced in a study of control samples from healthy donors and cancer patients. TCRdb's table, derived via immunoSEQ multiplex PCR, lists solely in-frame clones and lacks some. The data hold about 410,000 clones, with more than 80% observed a single time. Sequencing used PBMCs. All receptors derive from a man aged 40-50 years with head and neck cancer.

The V gene is TRBV30, the J gene TRBJ2-5; possibly TRBD1 or TRBD2 for D (5 bases each). From germline, CDR1 is GTSNPN and CDR2 SVGIG (reference sequence). The CDR3 totals 14 residues. Trimming removed 5 bases from V and 5 bases from J, with 18 bases in between. CDR3: CAWGDSGPGETQYF. In nucleotides, the CDR3 is TGTGCCTGGGGAGACTCGGGACCGGGCGAGACCCAGTACTTC.

The chain links TRBV27 to TRBJ2-1; TRBD1 might be the D (5 bases). The V gene lost 6 bases and the J gene lost 6 bases, with 9 bases spanning the gap. This CDR3 has 12 amino acids. Germline CDR1 and CDR2: MNHEY and SMNVEV (reference sequence). The CDR3 sequence: CASRDTRNEQFF. The CDR3 DNA sequence: TGTGCCAGCAGGGACACCCGCAATGAGCAGTTCTTC.

The chain is built from TRBV28 and TRBJ1-4, with D maybe TRBD1 (6 bases). The V end lost 10 bases, the J end lost 0 bases, and 18 bases lay between the germline ends. Germline CDR1 MDHEN, CDR2 SYDVKM. The CDR3 spans 16 residues. CDR3 nucleotide sequence: TGTGCCACGGTATGGGGGGGGCCGGCAACTAATGAAAAACTGTTTTTT. Encoded protein: CATVWGGPATNEKLFF.

The V and J genes are TRBV19 and TRBJ2-2; TRBD2 matches at 8 bases. J was trimmed by 5 bases and V by 3 bases; bases with no gene match: 11. The CDR3 spans 17 residues. The germline CDR1 and CDR2 sequences are LNHDA and SQIVND (reference sequence). CDR3: CASSISPPGGGTGELFF. The CDR3 nucleotides are TGTGCCAGTAGTATTTCCCCTCCCGGGGGGGGTACCGGGGAGCTGTTTTTT. The whole variable domain, remainder taken from reference TRBV19 and TRBJ2-2, is DGGITQSPKYLFRKEGQNVTLSCEQNLNHDAMYWYRQDPGQGLRLIYYSQIVNDFQKGDIAEGYSVSREKKESFPLTVTSAQKNPTAFYLCASSISPPGGGTGELFFGEGSRLTVL.

CDR3 coding DNA: TGTGCCATCAGTCTGGGACATCGGGCCTCGACTAATGAAAAACTGTTTTTT. Translated, it gives CAISLGHRASTNEKLFF. This chain connects TRBV10-3 to TRBJ1-4, with a possible D match to TRBD1 (6 bases). This CDR3 has 17 amino acids. CDR1 and CDR2 from the germline V gene are ENHRY and SYGVKD. Between the trimmed V and J ends, which lost 5 bases and 2 bases, there was a span of 18 bases.